This passage covers 23 T cell receptor beta chains from one sample sequenced in a study of blood T cell repertoires in COVID-19. Using immunoSEQ multiplex PCR, the repertoire was profiled, and TCRdb retains in-frame clones only, with some absent. The profile shows roughly 160,000 clones, roughly 84% of them singletons. Sequenced material: peripheral blood. Every receptor here comes from a woman aged 60-75 years with acute or convalescent COVID-19.

This chain links TRBV19 with TRBJ2-7, with a possible D match to TRBD2 (5 bases). Germline V lookup: CDR1 LNHDA, CDR2 SQIVND (reference sequence). The CDR3 has 13 residues. Trimming cost V 9 bases and J 2 bases, with 14 bases left between them. The CDR3 region has the DNA TGTGCCAGCGCAGATCGGGAAACCTACGAGCAGTACTTC. It is translated as CASADRETYEQYF.

The sample holds a few counts of this clone. The J gene is TRBJ1-2, the V gene TRBV4-2; 10 bases fit TRBD1. Germline V gene sequence: CDR1 LGHNA, CDR2 YNFKEQ. V lost 7 bases and J lost 8; bases outside the gene matches: 7. There are 13 residues in the CDR3. This CDR3 is CASNRGTGDGYTF. The CDR3 bases are TGTGCCAGCAATCGTGGGACAGGGGACGGCTACACCTTC.

J is TRBJ2-7 and V is TRBV5-1, with D perhaps TRBD1 (6 bases). The V end was cut by 4 bases, the J end by 6 bases, with 14 bases between. This CDR3 contains 13 residues. Germline assignment: CDR1 SGHRS and CDR2 YFSETQ. The CDR3: CASSVGTTGEQYF. DNA for the CDR3: TGCGCCAGCAGCGTAGGGACAACGGGCGAGCAGTACTTC.

A word on this clone: This sample includes further DNA sequences coding for the same CDR3. This chain connects TRBV18 to TRBJ1-5; D is unresolved. The CDR3 is made up of 14 amino acids. The ends were cut back, 3 bases at V and 1 base at J, with 7 bases in the middle. Germline assignment: CDR1 KGHSH and CDR2 LQKENI. For the CDR3, the DNA is TGTGCCAGCTCACCCGGCGGGAGCAATCAGCCCCAGCATTTT. Translating gives CASSPGGSNQPQHF.

The rearrangement links TRBV10-3 to TRBJ2-7; D perhaps matches TRBD2 (6 bases). Trimming cost V 2 bases and J 9 bases, with 8 bases left between them. This CDR3 contains 11 residues. CDR1 is ENHRY and CDR2 is SYGVKD in the germline V gene. CDR3 sequence reads: CAISELEGQYF. The DNA of the CDR3 is TGTGCCATCAGTGAGCTGGAGGGGCAGTACTTC.

V gene TRBV7-2 combines with J gene TRBJ2-7; D possibly corresponds to TRBD2 (6 bases). Trimming removed 5 bases from V and 4 bases from J, with 18 bases in between. The CDR3 length is 15 residues. Germline V gene lookup returns CDR1 SGHTA and CDR2 FQGNSA. CDR3 amino acids: CASSPPENGGYEQYF. The CDR3, as DNA: TGTGCCAGCAGCCCCCCGGAGAATGGGGGGTACGAGCAGTACTTC.

The chain uses TRBV5-1 and TRBJ1-4; 7 nucleotides line up with TRBD1. Trimming at V came to 2 bases and at J to 4 bases, leaving 2 bases not matched to a gene. Per germline, CDR1 SGHRS and CDR2 YFSETQ. The CDR3 extends over 14 amino acids. CDR3 protein: CASSLGTVNEKLFF. The CDR3 DNA sequence: TGCGCCAGCAGCTTAGGGACAGTTAATGAAAAACTGTTTTTT.

This clone showed up just a few times. The J gene is TRBJ2-1, the V gene TRBV14, with 14 positions matching TRBD2. The CDR3 contains 15 residues. Germline lookup yields CDR1 SGHDN and CDR2 FVKESK. J lost 5 bases, V lost 4 bases, and 1 base had no gene match. The CDR3 reads CASSPGLAGDNEQFF. CDR3 in DNA: TGTGCCAGCAGCCCGGGACTAGCGGGGGACAATGAGCAGTTCTTC.

DNA for the CDR3: TGTGCCAGCAGTCCTGGGGGCGGTGGCTACACCTTC. Translated, it gives CASSPGGGGYTF. The gene calls are TRBV12-3 or TRBV12-4 and TRBJ1-2; TRBD1 is a possible D gene (6 bases). V was trimmed by 5 bases and J by 7 bases, leaving 11 bases between them. The CDR3 spans 12 residues.

This chain's CDR3 is CASSLPGQGRNYGYTF. The CDR3 DNA reads as TGTGCCAGCAGCTTGCCGGGACAGGGGAGGAACTATGGCTACACCTTC. The rearrangement links TRBV7-2 to TRBJ1-2, with 10 nucleotides matching TRBD1. The CDR3 is made up of 16 amino acids. Germline V lookup: CDR1 SGHTA, CDR2 FQGNSA. The V segment lost 3 bases and the J segment 2 bases; nucleotides outside the gene matches: 6.

V usage is TRBV3-1 (or the pseudogene TRBV3-2) and J usage is TRBJ2-7; TRBD2 agrees at 8 bases. Germline V lookup: CDR1 LGHDT, CDR2 YNNKEL (reference sequence). This CDR3 has 17 residues. With 5 bases clipped from V and 5 bases from J, the junction kept 17 bases outside the gene matches. CDR3 region: CASSKSHSGGPWNEQYF. The CDR3 DNA is TGTGCCAGCAGCAAATCACACTCGGGGGGGCCTTGGAACGAGCAGTACTTC.

The chain joins TRBV5-4 to TRBJ2-3, with TRBD1 identical over 7 bases. CDR3 size: 17 residues. Trimming took 4 bases from V and 5 from J; bases not matched to a gene: 16. Germline CDR1 and CDR2: SGHNT and YYREEE (reference sequence). Here the CDR3 reads CASSLSLRTGGIDTQYF. CDR3 coding DNA: TGTGCCAGCAGCCTCTCTTTAAGGACAGGAGGAATAGATACGCAGTATTTT.

V gene TRBV4-1 combines with J gene TRBJ2-3; 9 nucleotides align to TRBD2. The CDR3 contains 16 residues. CDR1 is MGHRA, CDR2 YSYEKL, per germline. With 1 base clipped from V and 3 bases from J, the junction kept 5 bases outside the gene matches. Here the CDR3 reads CASSQGGLAGTDTQYF. The CDR3 bases are TGCGCCAGCAGCCAAGGCGGTCTAGCGGGGACAGATACGCAGTATTTT.

The chain recombines TRBV19 with TRBJ2-2; 10 bases agree with TRBD1. The trim removed 5 bases at V and 6 bases at J, leaving 6 bases unmatched. Per the germline V gene, CDR1 is LNHDA and CDR2 is SQIVND (reference sequence). The CDR3 runs 15 residues. The CDR3 here is CASSAPGTGAGELFF. Here the CDR3 DNA reads TGTGCCAGTAGTGCCCCCGGGACAGGGGCCGGGGAGCTGTTTTTT.

The CDR3 loop is CASSLIAGADGYTF. CDR3 sequence (DNA): TGCGCCAGCAGCCTCATAGCGGGGGCCGATGGCTACACCTTC. This chain uses TRBV5-1 with TRBJ1-2, with D perhaps matching TRBD1 (6 bases). Germline loops: CDR1 SGHRS, CDR2 YFSETQ. CDR3 length: 14 amino acids. V was cut by 4 bases and J by 6 bases, with 16 bases left in between. Complete variable domain (other parts from reference TRBV5-1 and TRBJ1-2): KAGVTQTPRYLIKTRGQQVTLSCSPISGHRSVSWYQQTPGQGLQFLFEYFSETQRNKGNFPGRFSGRQFSNSRSEMNVSTLELGDSALYLCASSLIAGADGYTFGSGTRLTVV.

In nucleotides, the CDR3 is TGTGCCAGCAGCCCCAATTGGGGGCCTAGCACAGATACGCAGTATTTT. It translates to CASSPNWGPSTDTQYF. The V gene is TRBV11-2, the J gene TRBJ2-3; TRBD1 might be the D (6 bases). The CDR3 runs to 16 residues. V gave up 5 bases and J gave up 0 bases, with 15 bases separating them. Germline CDR1 and CDR2: SGHAT and FQNNGV.

This clone was counted once. The gene calls are TRBV19 and TRBJ2-7; 14 bases are shared with TRBD2. V gave up 6 bases and J gave up 5 bases; unmatched junction bases: 9. Germline assignment: CDR1 LNHDA and CDR2 SQIVND (reference sequence). This CDR3 spans 16 amino acids. CDR3 residues: CASRGSGLAGGDEQYF. The CDR3 nucleotides read TGTGCCAGTAGGGGTTCCGGACTAGCGGGGGGTGACGAGCAGTACTTC.

Written as DNA, the CDR3 is TGTGCCAGCAGGGACCAAGACAGGGCGAACACTGAAGCTTTCTTT. Protein: CASRDQDRANTEAFF. V and J are TRBV6-5 and TRBJ1-1; 7 bases are shared with TRBD1. V was clipped by 6 bases and J by 1 base; unmatched bases: 8. Germline loops: CDR1 MNHEY, CDR2 SVGAGI. There are 15 residues in the CDR3.

This clone was observed a few times. This chain links TRBV24-1 with TRBJ2-2; TRBD2 is a possible D gene (6 bases). CDR3 length: 15 residues. The V end was cut by 3 bases, the J end by 4 bases, with 11 bases between. CDR1 is KGHDR, CDR2 SFDVKD, per germline. CDR3 DNA: TGTGCCACCAGTGATCAGTTCGGGGGCACCGGGGAGCTGTTTTTT. This encodes CATSDQFGGTGELFF.

The DNA of the CDR3 is TGTGCCAGCAGCCAAGCCAGGGGGCACAGGCCCGATGGAGAACTGTTTTTT. Encoded protein: CASSQARGHRPDGELFF. The chain employs TRBV3-1 (or the pseudogene TRBV3-2) and TRBJ1-4; 8 bases fit TRBD1. Germline CDR1 LGHDT, CDR2 YNNKEL (reference sequence). Trimming cost V 1 base and J 12 bases; bases outside gene matches: 16. The CDR3 totals 17 residues.

The rearrangement uses TRBV6-5 and TRBJ1-1; TRBD1 agrees at 7 bases. The length of the CDR3 is 14 residues. Losses at the gene ends were 6 bases for V and 2 bases for J; bases not matched to a gene: 6. Germline V gives CDR1 MNHEY, CDR2 SVGAGI. The CDR3 region has the DNA TGTGCCAGCAGAAAAAGACAGGGAAACACTGAAGCTTTCTTT. Translating gives CASRKRQGNTEAFF.

The V call is TRBV10-1, the J call TRBJ1-2; TRBD1 is a possible D gene (5 bases). The CDR3 length is 15 residues. The V gene's germline CDR1 is WNHNN and CDR2 SYGVQD (reference sequence). Trimming removed 3 bases at V and 7 bases at J, with 18 bases between. Here the CDR3 DNA reads TGCGCCAGCAGTGAAGAAGGTGGGCAGGGAGGTGGCTACACCTTC. The encoded protein is CASSEEGGQGGGYTF.

V and J are TRBV6-5 and TRBJ2-2; D uncertain. The CDR3 runs to 15 residues. Trimming left V 0 bases short and J 1 base short, with 6 bases between. CDR1 is MNHEY, CDR2 SVGAGI, per germline. In DNA, the CDR3 is TGTGCCAGCAGTTACTCCAGATTGAACACCGGGGAGCTGTTTTTT. This sequence encodes CASSYSRLNTGELFF.